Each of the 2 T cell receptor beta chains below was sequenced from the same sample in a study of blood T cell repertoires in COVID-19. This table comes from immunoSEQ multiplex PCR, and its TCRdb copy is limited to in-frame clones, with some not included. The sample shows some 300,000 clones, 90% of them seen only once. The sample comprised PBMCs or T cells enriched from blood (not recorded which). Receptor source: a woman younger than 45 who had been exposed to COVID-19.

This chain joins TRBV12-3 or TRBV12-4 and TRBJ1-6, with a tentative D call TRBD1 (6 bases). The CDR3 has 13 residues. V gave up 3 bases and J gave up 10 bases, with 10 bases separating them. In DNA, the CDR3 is TGTGCCAGCAGTTTTAACAGGGAATCACCCCTCCACTTT. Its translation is CASSFNRESPLHF.

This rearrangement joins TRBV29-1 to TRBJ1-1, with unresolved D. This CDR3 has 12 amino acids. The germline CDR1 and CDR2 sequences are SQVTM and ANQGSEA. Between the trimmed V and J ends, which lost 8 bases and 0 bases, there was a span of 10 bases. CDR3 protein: CSFRTVNTEAFF. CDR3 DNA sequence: TGCAGCTTCCGAACGGTGAACACTGAAGCTTTCTTT.